This TCR beta chain was obtained from a study of technical replicates of blood from a few donors. Sequencing used immunoSEQ multiplex PCR; TCRdb keeps in-frame clones, though not all of them. The sample yields tens of thousands of clones, 75% to 95% seen once. V lost 3 bases and J lost 4; bases outside the gene matches: 2. The V gene's germline CDR1 is SGHTA and CDR2 FQGTGA. The CDR3 consists of 13 residues. This clone was picked up a small number of times. The specimen sequenced was T cells isolated from PBMCs. The rearrangement links TRBV7-3 to TRBJ1-2; 7 nucleotides line up with TRBD1. This clonotype was obtained from a human donor in good health. Some clones in this sample may be carry-over from other donors' samples. CDR3 loop: CASSLTGTYGYTF. The CDR3 nucleotides are TGTGCCAGCAGCTTGACAGGGACCTATGGCTACACCTTC.